This T cell receptor beta chain was sequenced in a study of blood T cell repertoires in COVID-19 (dated by TCRdb to about 2020). As for the study more broadly: Samples covering the acute and convalescent phases of COVID-19 were provided by collaborators in the United States, Italy and Spain. The prospective study material was composed of cDNA or gDNA derived from T cells, B-cell-depleted T cells, or PBMCs. Deeply sampled blood TCRbeta repertoires from subjects exposed to, actively infected with, or recovered from COVID-19 were included in the dataset. The repertoires were made available in a free public database intended to serve as a resource for research on the immune response to SARS-CoV-2. Samples came from the ongoing ImmuneRACE study (first 160 participants) plus 1,254 subjects from 6 global collaborators. A de-identified subject ID, COVID-19 status, age in years and sex were almost always included in the sample metadata. Where HLA class I and class II types were available, the types were taken from metadata supplied by the sample provider, not from assay-based typing.

Whole blood was collected in K2EDTA tubes by collaborating institutions according to the institutions' own protocols. For TCRbeta analysis, collaborators shipped samples in one of three forms: frozen whole blood, isolated PBMCs, or DNA extracted from either of those sample types. This clone has a single count. Its antigen remains undetermined. No base-level quality is on record; no much larger clone is a single base apart. The immunoSEQ Assay, a bias-controlled multiplex PCR, was used to amplify TCRbeta CDR3 regions from genomic DNA. Per the original workflow: The number of nucleated cells in each sample was estimated from the amplification of reference gene primers within the assay. To quantify the absolute abundance of each unique TCRbeta CDR3 rearrangement, sequence reads were collapsed and filtered. For each sample, productive Simpson clonality was calculated as the square root of Simpson's diversity index across productive rearrangements. TCRdb took this table from immuneACCESS and kept in-frame rearrangements with V and J called. Such tables lack part of the clones; where checked against another copy, unresolved V genes explain under half of the gap, and the rest is unexplained. V, J and clone size reflect that table, while D and trimming were determined from the DNA. The table for this sample lists thousands of clones; approximately 80% of them were counted only once. Around 9.6% of the sample is held by the ten biggest clonotypes.

Study-wide conclusions, independent of this receptor: Clinical and demographic metadata were provided uncurated, with the amount varying by source and participant.

The CDR3 runs 15 amino acids, cysteine and phenylalanine included. Only the CDR3 part of the read is kept: 45 bases, read in frame from the first base. Germline trimming: 5 bases from V, 5 bases from J; junction bases outside gene matches: 7. Via the germline V gene (reference sequence), CDR1 is SEHNR and CDR2 FQNEAQ. The chain uses TRBV7-9 and TRBJ2-2, with 8 central nucleotides matching TRBD2. The clonotype originates from a human donor in a cohort sampled during active COVID-19. The specimen sequenced was peripheral blood. The sequence in DNA is TGTGCCAGCAGCCTCAGCGGGGGCCGGACCGGGGAGCTGTTTTTT. This translates into CASSLSGGRTGELFF.